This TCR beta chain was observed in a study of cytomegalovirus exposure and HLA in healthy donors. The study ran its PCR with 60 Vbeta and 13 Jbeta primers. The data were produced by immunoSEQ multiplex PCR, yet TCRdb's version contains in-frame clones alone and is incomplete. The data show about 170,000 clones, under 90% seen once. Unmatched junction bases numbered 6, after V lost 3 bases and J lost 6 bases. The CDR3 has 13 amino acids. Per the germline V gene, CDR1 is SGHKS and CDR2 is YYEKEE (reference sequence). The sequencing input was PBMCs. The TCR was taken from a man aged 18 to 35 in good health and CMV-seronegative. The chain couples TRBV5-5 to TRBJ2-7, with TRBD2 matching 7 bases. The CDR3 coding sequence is TGTGCCAGCAGCTCACGGGGGGTGAGCGAGCAGTACTTC. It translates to CASSSRGVSEQYF.